The rows below give T cell receptor beta chains drawn from one sample of a study of type 1 regulatory T cells. For these TCRs, the target antigens are not known. In TCRdb, the reads were re-called with MiXCR into one record per CDR3 protein. The data hold about 62,000 distinct CDR3 sequences, with less than 70% observed a single time. Sequences were obtained from cultured non-Tr1 T cells, either the whole culture or a sorted T cell fraction (not recorded which). The receptor source for this set is a human donor in good health. Each CDR3 is given with its conserved first and last residue. D genes are given only for firm matches. Expanded clones get a size class; other rows say once, few or many, or leave the size out.

V gene: TRBV20-1
clone size: .
D gene: TRBD2
J gene: TRBJ2-5
CDR3 protein: CSATTSGRAYETQYF
CDR3 DNA: TGCAGTGCTACTACTAGCGGGAGGGCCTATGAGACCCAGTACTTC

V gene: TRBV5-1
clone size: .
D gene: TRBD1
J gene: TRBJ1-1
CDR3 protein: CASSSLGRGDTEAFF
CDR3 DNA: TGCGCCAGCAGCTCGTTGGGCAGGGGGGACACTGAAGCTTTCTTT

V gene: TRBV12-3/TRBV12-4
clone size: few
D gene: .
J gene: TRBJ2-5
CDR3 protein: CASSLYSKQETQYF
CDR3 DNA: TGTGCCAGCAGTTTATATTCAAAGCAAGAGACCCAGTACTTC

V gene: TRBV30
clone size: .
D gene: .
J gene: TRBJ1-4
CDR3 protein: CAWSVLGEKLFF
CDR3 DNA: TGTGCCTGGAGTGTACTCGGGGAAAAACTGTTTTTT

V gene: TRBV7-6
clone size: .
D gene: .
J gene: TRBJ2-7
CDR3 protein: CASSILPGSYEQYF
CDR3 DNA: TGTGCCAGCAGCATACTGCCAGGGAGCTACGAGCAGTACTTC

V gene: TRBV19
clone size: .
D gene: .
J gene: TRBJ2-1
CDR3 protein: CASSISQPTYNEQFF
CDR3 DNA: TGTGCCAGTAGTATTTCACAACCAACCTACAATGAGCAGTTCTTC

V gene: TRBV20-1
clone size: .
D gene: .
J gene: TRBJ2-7
CDR3 protein: CSARGVAGYEQYF
CDR3 DNA: TGCAGTGCTAGAGGGGTCGCGGGGTACGAGCAGTACTTC

V gene: TRBV10-3
clone size: once
D gene: TRBD1
J gene: TRBJ1-5
CDR3 protein: CAISGGTGAHQPQHF
CDR3 DNA: TGTGCCATCAGTGGGGGGACAGGGGCACATCAGCCCCAGCATTTT

V gene: TRBV7-2
clone size: medium-sized
D gene: TRBD2
J gene: TRBJ2-1
CDR3 protein: CASSLEAGVRNEQFF
CDR3 DNA: TGTGCCAGCAGCTTAGAGGCGGGAGTAAGGAATGAGCAGTTCTTC

V gene: TRBV6-2/TRBV6-3
clone size: .
D gene: .
J gene: TRBJ1-1
CDR3 protein: CASSRRHQNTEAFF
CDR3 DNA: TGTGCCAGCAGTCGTAGACACCAGAACACTGAAGCTTTCTTT

V gene: TRBV4-2
clone size: .
D gene: .
J gene: TRBJ2-7
CDR3 protein: CASSQDVGGRDYEQYF
CDR3 DNA: TGTGCCAGCAGCCAAGATGTTGGCGGAAGGGACTACGAGCAGTACTTC

V gene: TRBV24-1
clone size: few
D gene: .
J gene: TRBJ2-1
CDR3 protein: CATSDLPVSTYNEQFF
CDR3 DNA: TGTGCCACCAGTGATTTACCGGTTTCAACTTACAATGAGCAGTTCTTC

V gene: TRBV9
clone size: .
D gene: TRBD2
J gene: TRBJ2-1
CDR3 protein: CASSVAGSGRDNEQFF
CDR3 DNA: TGTGCCAGCAGCGTAGCAGGTAGCGGGAGGGACAATGAGCAGTTCTTC

V gene: TRBV10-3
clone size: many
D gene: TRBD1
J gene: TRBJ2-2
CDR3 protein: CAIRPGQGWTGELFF
CDR3 DNA: TGTGCCATCAGGCCGGGACAGGGGTGGACCGGGGAGCTGTTTTTT

V gene: TRBV7-9
clone size: .
D gene: .
J gene: TRBJ1-1
CDR3 protein: CASSLANPPGLTEAFF
CDR3 DNA: TGTGCCAGCAGCTTAGCGAACCCCCCGGGATTGACTGAAGCTTTCTTT

V gene: TRBV10-1
clone size: few
D gene: TRBD2
J gene: TRBJ2-7
CDR3 protein: CASSFLAGSYEQYF
CDR3 DNA: TGCGCCAGCAGTTTTCTAGCGGGGTCCTACGAGCAGTACTTC

V gene: TRBV3-1
clone size: .
D gene: .
J gene: TRBJ1-5
CDR3 protein: CASSQEGAGQPQHF
CDR3 DNA: TGTGCCAGCAGCCAAGAGGGGGCAGGTCAGCCCCAGCATTTT

V gene: TRBV28
clone size: .
D gene: .
J gene: TRBJ1-2
CDR3 protein: CASSFGTDYGYTF
CDR3 DNA: TGTGCCAGCAGTTTCGGGACGGACTATGGCTACACCTTC

V gene: TRBV7-6
clone size: .
D gene: .
J gene: TRBJ2-4
CDR3 protein: CASSRTDGIQYF
CDR3 DNA: TGTGCCAGCTCGAGGACGGACGGCATTCAGTACTTC

V gene: TRBV5-1
clone size: .
D gene: TRBD1
J gene: TRBJ1-4
CDR3 protein: CASSNKQGAGDEKLFF
CDR3 DNA: TGCGCCAGCAGCAACAAACAGGGGGCTGGAGATGAAAAACTGTTTTTT

V gene: TRBV5-1
clone size: .
D gene: .
J gene: TRBJ2-3
CDR3 protein: CASSLSPMGTDTQYF
CDR3 DNA: TGCGCCAGCAGCTTGAGCCCTATGGGCACAGATACGCAGTATTTT

V gene: TRBV7-2
clone size: .
D gene: .
J gene: TRBJ1-4
CDR3 protein: CASSSAPQGREKLFF
CDR3 DNA: TGTGCCAGCAGCTCAGCCCCACAGGGACGAGAAAAACTGTTTTTT

V gene: TRBV10-3
clone size: few
D gene: .
J gene: TRBJ2-1
CDR3 protein: CAINGIQDEQFF
CDR3 DNA: TGTGCCATCAACGGGATACAGGATGAGCAGTTCTTC

V gene: TRBV20-1
clone size: few
D gene: TRBD1
J gene: TRBJ1-2
CDR3 protein: CSARDGQGTPNYGYTF
CDR3 DNA: TGCAGTGCTAGAGATGGACAGGGGACACCCAACTATGGCTACACCTTC

V gene: TRBV7-2
clone size: .
D gene: .
J gene: TRBJ1-3
CDR3 protein: CASRPGLSGNTIYF
CDR3 DNA: TGTGCCAGCCGCCCCGGCCTCTCTGGAAACACCATATATTTT

V gene: TRBV4-3
clone size: .
D gene: TRBD2
J gene: TRBJ2-1
CDR3 protein: CASSQLAGGPNEQFF
CDR3 DNA: TGCGCCAGCAGCCAATTAGCGGGAGGGCCCAATGAGCAGTTCTTC

V gene: TRBV12-3/TRBV12-4
clone size: .
D gene: TRBD2
J gene: TRBJ2-3
CDR3 protein: CASSAGGDTQYF
CDR3 DNA: TGTGCCAGCAGTGCGGGAGGAGATACGCAGTATTTT

V gene: TRBV19
clone size: .
D gene: .
J gene: TRBJ1-1
CDR3 protein: CASSAQVVSGREAFF
CDR3 DNA: TGTGCCAGTAGTGCCCAGGTGGTATCCGGCCGTGAAGCTTTCTTT

V gene: TRBV2
clone size: .
D gene: .
J gene: TRBJ1-1
CDR3 protein: CASTIIRVTDTEAFF
CDR3 DNA: TGTGCCAGCACAATTATAAGGGTTACTGACACTGAAGCTTTCTTT

V gene: TRBV20-1
clone size: .
D gene: TRBD2
J gene: TRBJ2-7
CDR3 protein: CSVRRGRESFYEQYF
CDR3 DNA: TGCAGTGTCCGTCGCGGGAGGGAAAGTTTCTACGAGCAGTACTTC

V gene: TRBV24-1
clone size: .
D gene: TRBD1
J gene: TRBJ2-7
CDR3 protein: CATSLTGTGLSYEQYF
CDR3 DNA: TGTGCCACCAGTTTGACCGGGACAGGGCTGTCCTACGAGCAGTACTTC

V gene: TRBV2
clone size: .
D gene: TRBD2
J gene: TRBJ2-2
CDR3 protein: CASRLAAAGELFF
CDR3 DNA: TGTGCCAGCAGGCTAGCGGCAGCCGGGGAGCTGTTTTTT

V gene: TRBV7-9
clone size: .
D gene: .
J gene: TRBJ2-7
CDR3 protein: CASSPHRYEQYF
CDR3 DNA: TGTGCCAGCAGCCCCCACAGGTACGAGCAGTACTTC

V gene: TRBV14
clone size: .
D gene: TRBD1
J gene: TRBJ2-7
CDR3 protein: CASSQDWGTASYEQYF
CDR3 DNA: TGTGCCAGCAGCCAAGACTGGGGGACAGCATCCTACGAGCAGTACTTC

V gene: TRBV7-6
clone size: once
D gene: .
J gene: TRBJ1-4
CDR3 protein: CASSLGDNGAGEKLFF
CDR3 DNA: TGTGCCAGCAGCTTAGGAGACAATGGTGCTGGGGAAAAACTGTTTTTT

V gene: TRBV20-1
clone size: .
D gene: TRBD1
J gene: TRBJ2-4
CDR3 protein: CSGTDRGVRNIQYF
CDR3 DNA: TGCAGTGGAACGGACAGGGGGGTTAGAAACATTCAGTACTTC

V gene: TRBV20-1
clone size: .
D gene: .
J gene: TRBJ1-1
CDR3 protein: CSASAGDTEAFF
CDR3 DNA: TGCAGTGCTAGCGCAGGGGACACTGAAGCTTTCTTT

V gene: TRBV10-3
clone size: .
D gene: .
J gene: TRBJ2-2
CDR3 protein: CAISEYPDSNTGELFF
CDR3 DNA: TGTGCCATCAGTGAGTATCCGGACTCGAACACCGGGGAGCTGTTTTTT

V gene: TRBV7-2
clone size: .
D gene: .
J gene: TRBJ2-2
CDR3 protein: CASSPGTNTGELFF
CDR3 DNA: TGTGCCAGCAGCCCCGGGACGAACACCGGGGAGCTGTTTTTT

V gene: TRBV4-1
clone size: .
D gene: .
J gene: TRBJ2-1
CDR3 protein: CASSQDRILELGYNEQFF
CDR3 DNA: TGCGCCAGCAGCCAAGATCGTATATTGGAGTTAGGTTACAATGAGCAGTTCTTC

V gene: TRBV15
clone size: .
D gene: TRBD2
J gene: TRBJ2-2
CDR3 protein: CATSGRLAGGRQTGELFF
CDR3 DNA: TGTGCCACCAGCGGAAGACTAGCGGGAGGGCGCCAGACCGGGGAGCTGTTTTTT

V gene: TRBV5-4
clone size: .
D gene: .
J gene: TRBJ2-4
CDR3 protein: CASTQDGAANIQYF
CDR3 DNA: TGTGCCAGCACCCAGGATGGGGCGGCAAACATTCAGTACTTC

V gene: TRBV27
clone size: .
D gene: .
J gene: TRBJ2-3
CDR3 protein: CASSLNRGGTDTQYF
CDR3 DNA: TGTGCCAGCAGTTTAAATAGGGGCGGGACAGATACGCAGTATTTT

V gene: TRBV11-2
clone size: .
D gene: TRBD2
J gene: TRBJ2-5
CDR3 protein: CASSPSLGLAGGPRETQYF
CDR3 DNA: TGTGCCAGCAGCCCCAGCTTAGGACTAGCGGGAGGGCCTCGAGAGACCCAGTACTTC

V gene: TRBV5-6
clone size: .
D gene: .
J gene: TRBJ1-1
CDR3 protein: CASSLVVPIMNTEAFF
CDR3 DNA: TGTGCCAGCAGCTTGGTTGTCCCTATTATGAACACTGAAGCTTTCTTT

V gene: TRBV25-1
clone size: .
D gene: .
J gene: TRBJ2-7
CDR3 protein: CASSDGTATYEQYF
CDR3 DNA: TGTGCCAGCAGTGATGGGACCGCAACCTACGAGCAGTACTTC

V gene: TRBV7-9
clone size: .
D gene: .
J gene: TRBJ1-4
CDR3 protein: CASSFGGSDEKLFF
CDR3 DNA: TGTGCCAGCAGCTTCGGGGGCTCGGATGAAAAACTGTTTTTT

V gene: TRBV12-3/TRBV12-4
clone size: .
D gene: .
J gene: TRBJ2-7
CDR3 protein: CASSHPRLRQSSYEQYF
CDR3 DNA: TGTGCCAGCAGTCACCCACGGCTGAGGCAAAGCTCCTACGAGCAGTACTTC